The entry below gives a single T cell receptor (beta chain) sequence along with its context. The antigen is not known. Since no conserved phenylalanine or tryptophan closes the CDR3, a read error is the likely cause. Trimming stripped 1 base from V and 1 base from J, with 22 bases between. This CDR3 has 18 amino acids. Germline lookup yields CDR1 DFQATT and CDR2 SNEGSKA (reference sequence). The study's findings and limits: Tumor memory CD4+ T cell TCR gene usage was found to cluster with blood and lymph node memory CD4+ cells and with lymph node naive CD4+ cells.

After constant-region reverse-primer amplification, full-length variable regions underwent semi-nested PCR with Nested Universal Primer A. TCRdb fed the 5' RACE reads into MiXCR, producing one record per CDR3 protein. The sample gives nearly 55,000 distinct CDR3 sequences, about 24% of which show up once; 2.5% to 3.5% is in the top ten. V and J are TRBV20-1 and TRBJ1-1, with D perhaps matching TRBD1 (6 bases). The source is a female donor with breast cancer. The sequenced sample was tumor-infiltrating naive CD4+ T cells sorted from the breast tumor. Specified subset: naive CD4+ T cells, CD4+CD45RA+CD25-. CDR3 DNA: TGCAGTGCTAGAGGGATTATAGTAGGACAGCAAACGAACACTGAAGCTTTCCTT. Amino acids: CSARGIIVGQQTNTEAFL.